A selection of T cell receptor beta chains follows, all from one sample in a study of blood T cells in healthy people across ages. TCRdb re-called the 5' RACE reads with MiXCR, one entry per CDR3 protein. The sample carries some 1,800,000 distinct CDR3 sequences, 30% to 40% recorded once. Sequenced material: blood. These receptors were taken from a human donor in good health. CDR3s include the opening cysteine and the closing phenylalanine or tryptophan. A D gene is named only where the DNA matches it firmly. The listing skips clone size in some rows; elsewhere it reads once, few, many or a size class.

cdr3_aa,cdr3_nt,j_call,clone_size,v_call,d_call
CASSQDPGGLTSGQETQYF,TGTGCCAGCAGCCAAGATCCGGGGGGCCTGACTAGCGGGCAAGAGACCCAGTACTTC,TRBJ2-5,once,TRBV4-2,TRBD2
CASSALDREGPEAFF,TGTGCCAGCAGCGCATTGGACAGGGAAGGCCCTGAAGCTTTCTTT,TRBJ1-1,NA,TRBV9,TRBD1
CSALIAGGLSETQYF,TGCAGTGCCCTGATAGCGGGGGGTTTAAGTGAGACCCAGTACTTC,TRBJ2-5,NA,TRBV20-1,TRBD2
CSATGQGRAFF,TGCAGCGCTACAGGACAGGGAAGAGCTTTCTTT,TRBJ1-1,few,TRBV29-1,TRBD1
CASSLAGRVNQPQHF,TGTGCCAGCAGCTTAGCTGGACGGGTCAATCAGCCCCAGCATTTT,TRBJ1-5,NA,TRBV13,NA
CASSQDSSRGFREKLFF,TGTGCCAGCAGCCAAGATAGTTCGCGGGGCTTCCGGGAAAAACTGTTTTTT,TRBJ1-4,few,TRBV4-2,NA
CASSDILGNTIYF,TGTGCCAGCAGCGACATCCTTGGAAACACCATATATTTT,TRBJ1-3,NA,TRBV9,NA
CASSLARVGDTQYF,TGTGCCAGCAGCTTAGCCCGTGTGGGAGATACGCAGTATTTT,TRBJ2-3,few,TRBV7-2,NA
CASSPSRRDGGHEDTQYF,TGTGCCAGCTCACCTTCCCGAAGGGACGGGGGGCATGAAGATACGCAGTATTTT,TRBJ2-3,NA,TRBV18,NA
CASSPWGLAEQETRYF,TGTGCCAGCAGCCCCTGGGGACTAGCGGAGCAAGAGACCCGGTACTTC,TRBJ2-5,NA,TRBV7-2,TRBD2
CTSSPPPAGVITEAFF,TGTACCAGCAGCCCTCCCCCGGCAGGGGTGATCACTGAAGCTTTCTTT,TRBJ1-1,NA,TRBV7-3,NA
CASSTEAFSVSKNIQYF,TGTGCCAGCTCAACCGAGGCGTTCTCGGTGTCCAAAAACATTCAGTACTTC,TRBJ2-4,many,TRBV18,NA
CASSPDSYPYGYTF,TGTGCTAGCAGCCCGGACAGTTATCCCTATGGCTACACCTTC,TRBJ1-2,NA,TRBV7-9,NA
CASSLGAADSCEQYF,TGCGCCAGCAGCTTGGGGGCGGCGGACTCCTGCGAGCAGTACTTC,TRBJ2-7,NA,TRBV5-1,NA
CSVAQTSMNTEAFF,TGCAGCGTTGCCCAGACAAGCATGAACACTGAAGCTTTCTTT,TRBJ1-1,few,TRBV29-1,NA
CSARSGQGVYNERFF,TGCAGTGCTAGATCGGGACAGGGGGTATACAATGAGCGGTTCTTC,TRBJ2-1,few,TRBV20-1,TRBD1
CASSLDRLGSNQPQHF,TGCGCCAGCAGCTTGGACAGGCTGGGGAGCAATCAGCCCCAGCATTTT,TRBJ1-5,few,TRBV5-1,NA
CASSSTFRDKGYGYTF,TGTGCCAGCAGCTCAACCTTCCGGGACAAGGGCTATGGCTACACCTTC,TRBJ1-2,NA,TRBV11-2,NA
CASSLGPAVYNEQFF,TGCGCCAGCAGCTTGGGCCCAGCCGTGTACAATGAGCAGTTCTTC,TRBJ2-1,NA,TRBV5-1,NA
CASSLGFSSETQYF,TGTGCCAGCAGCTTAGGTTTTAGTTCAGAGACCCAGTACTTC,TRBJ2-5,few,TRBV7-2,NA
CASWAGANVLTF,TGTGCCAGCTGGGCTGGGGCCAACGTCCTGACTTTC,TRBJ2-6,once,TRBV6-2/TRBV6-3,NA
CSVVGQGGEQYF,TGCAGCGTGGTAGGACAGGGTGGCGAGCAGTACTTC,TRBJ2-7,many,TRBV29-1,TRBD1
CSARGAGGPYEQYF,TGCAGTGCTAGAGGAGCGGGGGGCCCCTACGAGCAGTACTTC,TRBJ2-7,few,TRBV20-1,TRBD2
CSARDFDKESSYEQYF,TGCAGTGCTAGAGACTTCGATAAGGAGAGCTCCTACGAGCAGTACTTC,TRBJ2-7,NA,TRBV20-1,NA